Below, 32 T cell receptor beta chains from the same sample are listed, as sequenced in a study of shared clonotypes between healthy human individuals. Clones were sequenced by immunoSEQ multiplex PCR, and TCRdb holds only the in-frame ones, with some missing. The repertoire holds about 1.1 million clones, with 70% to 80% as singletons. The specimen sequenced was memory CD4+ T cells from PBMCs. Subset specified: CD45RA-negative fraction. The receptors shown here come from a young man in good health. Some clones in this sample may be carry-over from other donors' samples.

The chain employs TRBV5-5 and TRBJ2-7; no firm D call. The ends were cut back, 2 bases at V and 4 bases at J, with 16 bases in the middle. The CDR3 runs to 15 residues. Germline V gene sequence: CDR1 SGHKS, CDR2 YYEKEE (reference sequence). The CDR3 bases are TGTGCCAGCAGCTTCCGTATGGCAGCCAAGTACGAGCAGTACTTC. Encoded protein: CASSFRMAAKYEQYF.

This chain links TRBV28 with TRBJ2-1; tentatively, D is TRBD2 (6 bases). Trimming removed 7 bases at V and 4 bases at J, with 11 bases between. This CDR3 is 13 amino acids long. Germline CDR1 reads MDHEN; CDR2 reads SYDVKM. CDR3 sequence: CASNDSGYNEQFF. The CDR3 DNA reads as TGTGCCAGCAACGATAGCGGATACAATGAGCAGTTCTTC. Full variable domain (remainder filled in from reference TRBV28 and TRBJ2-1): DVKVTQSSRYLVKRTGEKVFLECVQDMDHENMFWYRQDPGLGLRLIYFSYDVKMKEKGDIPEGYSVSREKKERFSLILESASTNQTSMYLCASNDSGYNEQFFGPGTRLTVL.

This sequence joins TRBV30 and TRBJ2-1; D not certain. The CDR3 runs 15 residues. Germline loops: CDR1 GTSNPN, CDR2 SVGIG (reference sequence). The ends were cut back, 2 bases at V and 0 bases at J, with 11 bases in the middle. The chain's CDR3 is CAWSRGESSYNEQFF. CDR3 nucleotide sequence: TGTGCCTGGAGTCGAGGAGAAAGCTCCTACAATGAGCAGTTCTTC.

The chain couples TRBV27 to TRBJ2-7; 11 bases map to TRBD2. The CDR3 runs to 19 residues. CDR1 MNHEY and CDR2 SMNVEV come from the germline V gene (reference sequence). Unmatched junction bases numbered 19, after V lost 6 bases and J lost 3 bases. The CDR3 sequence: CASRQSGQGVSGRGYEQYF. As DNA, the CDR3 is TGTGCCAGCAGACAATCGGGACAGGGTGTTAGCGGGAGGGGCTACGAGCAGTACTTC.

The chain has TRBV10-3 and TRBJ1-2; TRBD1 agrees at 7 bases. V dropped 6 bases and J dropped 2; count of bases not matched to a gene: 6. This CDR3 spans 14 amino acids. Germline V gene lookup returns CDR1 ENHRY and CDR2 SYGVKD. CDR3 nucleotides: TGTGCCATCAGCGAACAGGGGACCAACTATGGCTACACCTTC. Translating it yields CAISEQGTNYGYTF.

Turning to this clone: This specimen includes other DNA sequences encoding the same CDR3. The V gene is TRBV7-2, the J gene TRBJ2-7; D gene unclear. Germline-derived CDR1 and CDR2 are SGHTA and FQGNSA. V was cut by 5 bases and J by 4 bases, with 9 bases left in between. The CDR3 contains 12 residues. CDR3 coding DNA: TGTGCCAGCAGCCTCGGAGAATACGAGCAGTACTTC. It yields the protein CASSLGEYEQYF.

V usage is TRBV11-2 and J usage is TRBJ1-1; 7 bases line up with TRBD1. After removal of 3 bases from V and 5 bases from J, the junction contained 9 bases not matched to a gene. CDR3 length: 15 amino acids. Germline V gene sequence: CDR1 SGHAT, CDR2 FQNNGV. Here the CDR3 DNA reads TGTGCCAGCAGCTTGGCAGGGGGTTTAGGGACTGAAGCTTTCTTT. This gives the protein CASSLAGGLGTEAFF.

The chain links TRBV7-2 to TRBJ2-1, with 10 bases lining up with TRBD2. Germline values: CDR1 SGHTA, CDR2 FQGNSA. V trimming: 1 base; J trimming: 7 bases; junction bases outside the gene matches: 10. This CDR3 has 17 amino acids. CDR3 DNA sequence: TGTGCCAGCAGCTTAGTGGCTTCTAGCGGGAGTAGGAATGAGCAGTTCTTC. Its protein is CASSLVASSGSRNEQFF.

The chain recombines TRBV28 with TRBJ2-7; TRBD1 matches 7 bases. The CDR3 is made up of 13 amino acids. Germline V gene data show CDR1 as MDHEN and CDR2 as SYDVKM. V was pared by 5 bases and J by 2 bases, with 3 bases of the junction left unmatched. CDR3 sequence: CASSPTGAYEQYF. Here the CDR3 DNA reads TGTGCCAGCAGTCCTACAGGGGCCTACGAGCAGTACTTC.

This CDR3 reads CAWSVSLRWEETQYF. Here the CDR3 DNA reads TGTGCCTGGAGTGTGTCCCTACGCTGGGAAGAGACCCAGTACTTC. The gene calls are TRBV30 and TRBJ2-5; D call uncertain. V lost 0 bases, J lost 3 bases, and 14 bases lay in between. CDR1 is GTSNPN and CDR2 is SVGIG in the germline V gene (reference sequence). This CDR3 is built from 15 residues. Complete variable domain (other parts from reference TRBV30 and TRBJ2-5): SQTIHQWPATLVQPVGSPLSLECTVEGTSNPNLYWYRQAAGRGLQLLFYSVGIGQISSEVPQNLSASRPQDRQFILSSKKLLLSDSGFYLCAWSVSLRWEETQYFGPGTRLLVL.

V gene TRBV6-5 combines with J gene TRBJ2-7; weak D call: TRBD2 (5 bases). Germline V gene data show CDR1 as MNHEY and CDR2 as SVGAGI. With 6 bases removed from V and 3 bases from J, the gap between germline ends came to 12 bases. This CDR3 has 13 amino acids. As DNA, the CDR3 is TGTGCCAGCAGGCGGACTGGAATCTACGAGCAGTACTTC. Translating it yields CASRRTGIYEQYF.

The chain employs TRBV6-5 and TRBJ2-7; 7 bases map to TRBD1. The V gene's germline CDR1 is MNHEY and CDR2 SVGAGI. The CDR3 has 13 amino acids. The trim removed 6 bases at V and 7 bases at J, leaving 9 bases unmatched. The CDR3 is CASSDRVLWEQYF. Here the CDR3 DNA reads TGTGCCAGCAGCGACAGGGTCCTCTGGGAGCAGTACTTC.

The chain recombines TRBV5-1 with TRBJ2-6; perhaps TRBD1 as D (6 bases). Trimming left V 3 bases short and J 2 bases short, with 9 bases between. Germline CDR1 and CDR2: SGHRS and YFSETQ. The CDR3 runs 15 residues. In DNA, the CDR3 is TGCGCCAGCAGCTCCGGGACAACTGGGGCCAACGTCCTGACTTTC. Its protein is CASSSGTTGANVLTF.

The gene calls are TRBV5-4 and TRBJ2-6; TRBD1 or TRBD2 may be the D gene (6 bases each). Between the trimmed V and J ends, which lost 4 bases and 5 bases, there was a span of 16 bases. CDR1 and CDR2 from the germline V gene are SGHNT and YYREEE (reference sequence). The CDR3 covers 16 residues. The CDR3 reads CASSARQEGRANVLTF. CDR3 in DNA: TGTGCCAGCAGCGCCCGACAGGAGGGACGGGCCAACGTCCTGACTTTC.

The chain combines TRBV21-1 with TRBJ2-7; TRBD1 is taken as the D call from the table, unchecked against the DNA. TRBV21-1 is designated a pseudogene. The CDR3 contains 12 residues. The DNA of the CDR3 is TGTGCCAGCAGAAATACAGAGTACGAGCAGTACTTC. Its protein product is CASRNTEYEQYF.

The chain recombines TRBV9 with TRBJ1-1; D unresolved. The V end lost 3 bases, the J end lost 1 base, and 7 bases lay between the germline ends. The CDR3 contains 13 residues. The germline V gene encodes CDR1 SGDLS and CDR2 YYNGEE. The CDR3 bases are TGTGCCAGCAGCGGGGGAGGGAACACTGAAGCTTTCTTT. Amino acids: CASSGGGNTEAFF.

This chain joins TRBV7-2 and TRBJ2-7; TRBD1 might be the D (7 bases). The germline V gene encodes CDR1 SGHTA and CDR2 FQGNSA. The CDR3 is 13 residues long. V dropped 5 bases and J dropped 12 bases, with 20 bases sitting between them. CDR3 DNA sequence: TGTGCCAGCAGCCCAAATAGACAGGGAGGAGTGTACTTC. Residues: CASSPNRQGGVYF.

The chain links TRBV2 to TRBJ1-6; 8 bases agree with TRBD1. Germline CDR1 is SNHLY and CDR2 is FYNNEI. The ends lost 11 bases at V and 7 bases at J; junction bases unmatched: 13. The CDR3 runs 15 residues. The CDR3 is CAGSGTGGSNSPLHF. The CDR3 nucleotides are TGTGCCGGATCCGGGACAGGAGGGTCGAATTCACCCCTCCACTTT. Drawing the rest from reference TRBV2 and TRBJ1-6, the complete variable domain is EPEVTQTPSHQVTQMGQEVILRCVPISNHLYFYWYRQILGQKVEFLVSFYNNEISEKSEIFDDQFSVERPDGSNFTLKIRSTKLEDSAMYFCAGSGTGGSNSPLHFGNGTRLTVT.

This chain uses TRBV2 with TRBJ1-5; D not certain. Per germline, CDR1 SNHLY and CDR2 FYNNEI. The CDR3 extends over 12 amino acids. The ends were cut back, 3 bases at V and 7 bases at J, with 7 bases in the middle. For the CDR3, the DNA is TGTGCCAGCAGTGATAGGGCACAGCCCCAGCATTTT. It codes for CASSDRAQPQHF.

The V call is TRBV10-3, the J call TRBJ2-3, with 14 bases that match TRBD2. The germline CDR1 and CDR2 sequences are ENHRY and SYGVKD. The CDR3 runs to 20 residues. Germline trimming cut 6 bases from V and 2 bases from J; bases unmatched to any gene: 16. The DNA of the CDR3 is TGTGCCATCAGAACCGCGTTAGGACTAGCGGGGGGCCCCATCACAGATACGCAGTATTTT. It is translated as CAIRTALGLAGGPITDTQYF.

Turning to this clone: Additional DNA sequences in this sample encode the identical CDR3. CDR3 loop: CASSYAGGYTF. The DNA of the CDR3 is TGTGCCAGCAGTTACGCTGGTGGCTACACCTTC. The rearrangement joins TRBV6-6 to TRBJ1-2; D is ambiguous. This CDR3 has 11 amino acids. The germline gives CDR1 MNHNY, CDR2 SVGAGI (reference sequence). Trimming pared 2 bases from V and 7 bases from J, leaving 5 bases between.

This clone has more than one count but fewer than ten. This chain joins TRBV18 and TRBJ1-5; D remains ambiguous. This CDR3 has 14 residues. With 3 bases removed from V and 0 bases from J, the gap between germline ends came to 6 bases. CDR1 KGHSH and CDR2 LQKENI come from the germline V gene. The CDR3 DNA sequence: TGTGCCAGCTCACCCTCGGGTAGCAATCAGCCCCAGCATTTT. Protein: CASSPSGSNQPQHF.

The chain links TRBV6-5 to TRBJ1-1; a possible D gene is TRBD1 (6 bases). There are 16 residues in the CDR3. Germline values: CDR1 MNHEY, CDR2 SVGAGI. V lost 0 bases and J 1 base, leaving 12 bases between the germline ends. The CDR3 loop is CASSYSPGTPNTEAFF. The CDR3 DNA sequence: TGTGCCAGCAGTTACTCCCCCGGGACACCGAACACTGAAGCTTTCTTT.

The chain couples TRBV5-1 to TRBJ2-3; D is perhaps TRBD2 (6 bases). Trimming pared 4 bases from V and 0 bases from J, leaving 18 bases between. The CDR3 is 17 residues long. Germline lookup yields CDR1 SGHRS and CDR2 YFSETQ. The CDR3 region is CASSRQLDGTSTDTQYF. The CDR3 nucleotides read TGCGCCAGCAGCCGGCAACTCGACGGGACTAGCACAGATACGCAGTATTTT.

The CDR3 coding sequence is TGTGCCAGCAGGGGACAGGGGAGCACCACTGAAGCTTTCTTT. This gives the protein CASRGQGSTTEAFF. The rearrangement uses TRBV7-2 and TRBJ1-1, with 10 bases matching TRBD1. Per the germline V gene, CDR1 is SGHTA and CDR2 is FQGNSA. After removal of 6 bases from V and 4 bases from J, the junction contained 5 bases not matched to a gene. The CDR3 loop spans 14 amino acids.

For this clone: The junction shows a germline mismatch at one end, possibly a read error. V usage is TRBV7-9 and J usage is TRBJ2-4, with TRBD1 identical over 7 bases. In germline, CDR1 is SEHNR, CDR2 FQNEAQ (reference sequence). This CDR3 is built from 14 residues. The CDR3 bases are TGTGCCAGCAGTTTAGGGACAGAGCAAAACATTCAGTACTTC. As protein: CASSLGTEQNIQYF. The full variable domain, in which reference TRBV7-9 and TRBJ2-4 provide the parts outside the CDR3, is DTGVSQNPRHKITKRGQNVTFRCDPISEHNRLYWYRQTLGQGPEFLTYFQNEAQLEKSRLLSDRFSAERPKGSFSTLEIQRTEQGDSAMYLCASSLGTEQNIQYFGAGTRLSVL.

The rearrangement joins TRBV9 to TRBJ1-1; possible D gene TRBD1, 5 bases. Germline-derived CDR1 and CDR2 are SGDLS and YYNGEE. This CDR3 is 15 amino acids long. Trimming pared 3 bases from V and 4 bases from J, leaving 16 bases between. The CDR3 coding sequence is TGTGCCAGCAGCGCGACCCCCCGGGGGGGCACTGAAGCTTTCTTT. Translating gives CASSATPRGGTEAFF. Full variable domain (remainder filled in from reference TRBV9 and TRBJ1-1): DSGVTQTPKHLITATGQRVTLRCSPRSGDLSVYWYQQSLDQGLQFLIQYYNGEERAKGNILERFSAQQFPDLHSELNLSSLELGDSALYFCASSATPRGGTEAFFGQGTRLTVV.

The table lists this clone with many counts. The chain is built from TRBV19 and TRBJ2-5; the match to TRBD1 covers 8 bases. Trimming cost V 10 bases and J 0 bases; bases outside gene matches: 4. The V gene's germline CDR1 is LNHDA and CDR2 SQIVND (reference sequence). CDR3 size: 13 residues. The CDR3: CATRTGNQETQYF. The CDR3 DNA follows: TGTGCCACCCGGACAGGGAACCAAGAGACCCAGTACTTC.

This chain uses TRBV7-5 with TRBJ2-7; the table's TRBD1 call for D was not verified on the DNA. TRBV7-5 is recorded as a pseudogene. The CDR3 runs 13 residues. CDR3 sequence reads: CARSPDITYEQYF. The CDR3 DNA reads TGTGCCAGAAGCCCCGACATAACCTACGAGCAGTACTTC.

This chain connects TRBV20-1 to TRBJ2-2, with unresolved D. The CDR3 contains 11 residues. Deletions cut 2 bases from V and 7 bases from J, with 5 bases between. CDR1 is DFQATT and CDR2 is SNEGSKA in the germline V gene (reference sequence). This chain's CDR3 is CSARNDGELFF. The CDR3 nucleotides are TGCAGTGCTAGAAACGACGGGGAGCTGTTTTTT.

This clone was seen only once. V and J are TRBV5-1 and TRBJ2-1; D is unresolved. Germline V lookup: CDR1 SGHRS, CDR2 YFSETQ. The V end was cut by 0 bases, the J end by 4 bases, with 11 bases between. This CDR3 comprises 15 residues. The CDR3 protein is CASSLVARSYNEQFF. Written as DNA, the CDR3 is TGCGCCAGCAGCTTGGTTGCCAGGAGTTACAATGAGCAGTTCTTC.

The chain recombines TRBV19 with TRBJ2-1, with 8 bases that match TRBD2. Germline V CDR1 and CDR2: LNHDA, SQIVND (reference sequence). The length of the CDR3 is 11 residues. The ends lost 8 bases at V and 15 bases at J; junction bases unmatched: 9. Written as DNA, the CDR3 is TGTGCCAGTTCGAGAGGACTAGCACTGTTCTTC. Its protein product is CASSRGLALFF.